This T cell receptor (beta chain) derives from a study of blood T cell repertoires in COVID-19. Overall study context: From T cells, B-cell-depleted T cells, or PBMCs came the material, which was cDNA or gDNA.

Here immunoSEQ multiplex PCR was the method, and the copy in TCRdb shows in-frame clones only, minus some. The repertoire consists of 70,000 to 95,000 clones, with more than 75% occurring once and the leading ten covering less than 6%. Source material: peripheral blood. The TCR comes from a woman aged 80 or over with active COVID-19.

CDR3 sequence: CASSPGGPGTGELFF. The CDR3 DNA is TGTGCCAGCAGCCCAGGGGGACCGGGCACCGGGGAGCTGTTTTTT. The chain has TRBV7-2 and TRBJ2-2; 7 nucleotides match TRBD1. Germline CDR1 and CDR2: SGHTA and FQGNSA. The length of the CDR3 is 15 residues. The V segment lost 5 bases and the J segment 4 bases; nucleotides outside the gene matches: 7.